This T cell receptor (beta chain) was obtained from a study of OX40 agonist ivuxolimab in advanced cancers. About the study: At doses from 0.01 to 10 mg/kg, patients were given intravenous ivuxolimab every 2 weeks. Cohort: about 82% men, mean age around 55, aged about 23 to 79. General study results and limits: Expanded clones tended on average to be more numerous among CD8+ T cells than CD4+.

Using immunoSEQ multiplex PCR, the repertoire was profiled, and TCRdb retains in-frame clones only, with some absent. The profile shows approximately 70,000 clones, 90% to 95% of them singletons. As to this clone: Antigen unknown.

Germline lookup yields CDR1 SEHNR and CDR2 FQNEAQ (reference sequence). CDR3 length: 14 amino acids. V lost 6 bases to trimming and J lost 7 bases, with 15 bases between them. The sequence was collected from an adult with an advanced solid tumor such as melanoma, head and neck, liver or kidney cancer. The chain employs TRBV7-9 and TRBJ1-4; D remains ambiguous. The specimen was CD4+ or CD8+ T cells sorted from blood, collected in a trial of the OX40 agonist ivuxolimab. Here the CDR3 DNA reads TGTGCCAGCAGGGGGATAGCCGGAGGTGAAAAACTGTTTTTT. Its protein is CASRGIAGGEKLFF.